The 29 T cell receptor beta chains in this list originate from one sample, sequenced in a study of radiotherapy plus CTLA-4 blockade in lung cancer (dated by TCRdb to between 2017 and 2018). The library was built by means of the immunoSEQ multiplex PCR assay. Held by TCRdb, this immuneACCESS table contains in-frame sequences only and omits some clones. Under half of the omission traces to an unresolved V gene where checked; the cause of the rest is unknown. This sample comprises 85,000 to 100,000 clones, about three quarters of them detected only once. Around 15% of the sample is taken by the ten largest. The specimen comprised peripheral blood, sampled from a patient treated with radiotherapy plus ipilimumab. The receptors stem from a human donor with non-small cell lung cancer that progressed on radiotherapy plus ipilimumab.

V is TRBV13 and J is TRBJ2-1, with D unresolved. Germline lookup yields CDR1 PRHDT and CDR2 FYEKMQ (reference sequence). This CDR3 has 14 amino acids. The V and J ends lost 7 bases and 1 base respectively, with 11 bases between them. The CDR3 DNA is TGTGCCAGCACTTTAGGTATGTCCTACAATGAGCAGTTCTTC. Amino acids: CASTLGMSYNEQFF.

The chain has TRBV6-5 and TRBJ2-2; D is uncertain. V was shortened by 2 bases and J by 7 bases, with 14 bases between the two germline ends. The CDR3 extends over 15 amino acids. Germline V gene lookup returns CDR1 MNHEY and CDR2 SVGAGI. The CDR3 reads CASSYEVRRDGELFF. The CDR3, as DNA: TGTGCCAGCAGTTACGAGGTCCGGCGCGACGGGGAGCTGTTTTTT.

V gene TRBV25-1 combines with J gene TRBJ2-3, with a possible D match to TRBD2 (6 bases). The CDR3 is 16 residues long. Germline loops: CDR1 MGHDK, CDR2 SYGVNS. V gave up 3 bases and J gave up 8 bases, with 21 bases separating them. CDR3 sequence reads: CASSEGGPEKGPTQYF. CDR3 sequence (DNA): TGTGCCAGCAGTGAGGGAGGTCCTGAAAAAGGTCCTACGCAGTATTTT.

This chain uses TRBV19 with TRBJ2-3, with 10 bases aligning to TRBD2. V dropped 3 bases and J dropped 0; count of bases not matched to a gene: 6. The length of the CDR3 is 17 residues. CDR1 and CDR2 (germline): LNHDA, SQIVND (reference sequence). CDR3 coding DNA: TGTGCCAGTAGTATTCGGACTAGCGGTACTAGCACAGATACGCAGTATTTT. The encoded protein is CASSIRTSGTSTDTQYF. The complete variable domain, with remaining parts taken from reference TRBV19 and TRBJ2-3, reads DGGITQSPKYLFRKEGQNVTLSCEQNLNHDAMYWYRQDPGQGLRLIYYSQIVNDFQKGDIAEGYSVSREKKESFPLTVTSAQKNPTAFYLCASSIRTSGTSTDTQYFGPGTRLTVL.

This clone turned up a few times. The gene calls are TRBV7-2 and TRBJ1-1; D uncertain. This CDR3 spans 12 amino acids. The V gene's germline CDR1 is SGHTA and CDR2 FQGNSA. Trimming cost V 3 bases and J 3 bases, with 5 bases left between them. CDR3 in DNA: TGTGCCAGCAGCTTCCCCTACACTGAAGCTTTCTTT. Protein: CASSFPYTEAFF.

V usage is TRBV18 and J usage is TRBJ2-2; TRBD1 agrees at 9 bases. This CDR3 has 16 amino acids. Unmatched junction bases numbered 4, after V lost 2 bases and J lost 3 bases. Germline V CDR1 and CDR2: KGHSH, LQKENI. In DNA form, the CDR3 reads TGTGCCAGCTCACCATCGGGACAGGGATACACCGGGGAGCTGTTTTTT. Translation: CASSPSGQGYTGELFF. Filled out from reference TRBV18 and TRBJ2-2, the complete variable domain reads NAGVMQNPRHLVRRRGQEARLRCSPMKGHSHVYWYRQLPEEGLKFMVYLQKENIIDESGMPKERFSAEFPKEGPSILRIQQVVRGDSAAYFCASSPSGQGYTGELFFGEGSRLTVL.

In the case of this clone: At the DNA level, this CDR3 is encoded by other sequences in the same sample as well. This chain joins TRBV18 and TRBJ2-7; D is uncertain. Germline CDR1 reads KGHSH; CDR2 reads LQKENI. The CDR3 sequence is 14 residues long. V was pared by 0 bases and J by 2 bases, with 8 bases between. In DNA, the CDR3 is TGTGCCAGCTCACCACCGGACGGTACCTACGAGCAGTACTTC. Its translation: CASSPPDGTYEQYF. Supplemented by reference TRBV18 and TRBJ2-7, the full variable domain reads NAGVMQNPRHLVRRRGQEARLRCSPMKGHSHVYWYRQLPEEGLKFMVYLQKENIIDESGMPKERFSAEFPKEGPSILRIQQVVRGDSAAYFCASSPPDGTYEQYFGPGTRLTVT.

A single count supports this clone. V gene TRBV5-1 combines with J gene TRBJ1-4; 11 positions agree with TRBD1. This CDR3 contains 17 residues. V trimming: 1 base; J trimming: 8 bases; junction bases outside the gene matches: 10. Germline V gene lookup returns CDR1 SGHRS and CDR2 YFSETQ. Here the CDR3 DNA reads TGCGCCAGCAGCTTGTACACCGGGACAGGGGGTCAAGAAAAACTGTTTTTT. This codes for CASSLYTGTGGQEKLFF. The full variable domain, its missing parts supplied by reference TRBV5-1 and TRBJ1-4, is KAGVTQTPRYLIKTRGQQVTLSCSPISGHRSVSWYQQTPGQGLQFLFEYFSETQRNKGNFPGRFSGRQFSNSRSEMNVSTLELGDSALYLCASSLYTGTGGQEKLFFGSGTQLSVL.

The chain is built from TRBV27 and TRBJ2-7, with 9 bases fitting TRBD2. The CDR3 extends over 15 amino acids. Per germline, CDR1 MNHEY and CDR2 SMNVEV (reference sequence). V shed 5 bases and J 0 bases; nucleotides not matched to a gene: 5. CDR3 in amino acids: CASSPSGVSSYEQYF. Written as DNA, the CDR3 is TGTGCCAGCAGTCCTAGCGGGGTGAGCTCCTACGAGCAGTACTTC.

On this clone itself: The sample contains more than one DNA sequence encoding this CDR3. This chain links TRBV6-1 with TRBJ2-1, with 13 bases aligning to TRBD2. In germline, CDR1 is MNHNS, CDR2 SASEGT. V lost 5 bases, J lost 4 bases, and 2 bases stayed unmatched. The CDR3 extends over 15 amino acids. CDR3 region: CASSLGLAGYNEQFF. The CDR3 DNA reads as TGTGCCAGCAGTTTGGGACTAGCGGGATACAATGAGCAGTTCTTC.

A single count supports this clone. The gene calls are TRBV18 and TRBJ1-4; D remains ambiguous. Germline CDR1 KGHSH, CDR2 LQKENI. This CDR3 contains 15 residues. V lost 6 bases and J 12 bases, leaving 23 bases between the germline ends. Written as DNA, the CDR3 is TGTGCCAGCTCCCCTGTGGGGATGTATGGCCGGGAACTGTTTTTT. Encoded protein: CASSPVGMYGRELFF.

CDR3 coding DNA: TGTGCCAGCAGTATCAGCCGGGGGACCTACAATGAGCAGTTCTTC. It translates to CASSISRGTYNEQFF. The J gene is TRBJ2-1, the V gene TRBV6-6; perhaps TRBD2 as D (6 bases). V was trimmed by 5 bases and J by 2 bases, leaving 13 bases between them. The CDR3 spans 15 residues. Germline V gives CDR1 MNHNY, CDR2 SVGAGI (reference sequence).

The chain has TRBV6-5 and TRBJ1-1; weak D call: TRBD1 (5 bases). Trimming removed 0 bases from V and 8 bases from J, with 13 bases in between. Germline V gene lookup returns CDR1 MNHEY and CDR2 SVGAGI. This CDR3 contains 14 residues. As DNA, the CDR3 is TGTGCCAGCAGTTACTCGGGGGGTCCCATCGAAGCTTTCTTT. Translation gives CASSYSGGPIEAFF.

The rearrangement uses TRBV4-2 and TRBJ2-5, with D maybe TRBD2 (5 bases). The CDR3 is made up of 15 amino acids. Per germline, CDR1 LGHNA and CDR2 YNFKEQ. The V gene lost 1 base and the J gene lost 4 bases, with 13 bases spanning the gap. CDR3 in DNA: TGTGCCAGCAGCCAAGTCTTGGGGAGCCGAGAGACCCAGTACTTC. Its translation is CASSQVLGSRETQYF.

This clone was seen repeatedly, ten times or more. The chain recombines TRBV27 with TRBJ2-7; D gene uncertain. This CDR3 region has 14 residues. The V end was cut by 1 base, the J end by 3 bases, with 10 bases between. CDR1 and CDR2 from the germline V gene are MNHEY and SMNVEV (reference sequence). The CDR3 DNA follows: TGTGCCAGCAGTTTATTGCCAAACATCTACGAGCAGTACTTC. Its protein product is CASSLLPNIYEQYF.

V usage is TRBV7-9 and J usage is TRBJ1-6; D remains ambiguous. V was cut by 5 bases and J by 6 bases, with 8 bases left in between. Germline CDR1 reads SEHNR; CDR2 reads FQNEAQ (reference sequence). The CDR3 consists of 13 residues. The CDR3 loop reads CASSPSGNSPLHF. CDR3 bases: TGTGCCAGCAGCCCCTCGGGTAATTCACCCCTCCACTTT.

The rearrangement links TRBV28 to TRBJ2-1, with TRBD1 as a possible D gene (6 bases). The germline gives CDR1 MDHEN, CDR2 SYDVKM. The CDR3 has 13 residues. The ends were cut back, 6 bases at V and 0 bases at J, with 6 bases in the middle. CDR3 bases: TGTGCCAGCAGGACAGGCTCCTACAATGAGCAGTTCTTC. The encoded protein is CASRTGSYNEQFF.

This chain uses TRBV9 with TRBJ1-1; 7 bases line up with TRBD1. V dropped 3 bases and J dropped 4; count of bases not matched to a gene: 6. The germline V gene encodes CDR1 SGDLS and CDR2 YYNGEE. This CDR3 region has 14 residues. In nucleotides, the CDR3 is TGTGCCAGCAGCGCCCTGGGACAGCTCACTGAAGCTTTCTTT. Its protein is CASSALGQLTEAFF.

This rearrangement joins TRBV6-5 to TRBJ1-2; maybe TRBD1 (5 bases). The CDR3 loop spans 15 amino acids. CDR1 and CDR2 from the germline V gene are MNHEY and SVGAGI. V was shortened by 2 bases and J by 4 bases, with 14 bases between the two germline ends. The DNA of the CDR3 is TGTGCCAGCAGTTACGAGACGCCAGGGACCTATGGCTACACCTTC. Its translation: CASSYETPGTYGYTF.

This chain uses TRBV19 with TRBJ2-3; 12 positions agree with TRBD2. The CDR3 length is 16 residues. Germline V CDR1 and CDR2: LNHDA, SQIVND (reference sequence). The CDR3, as DNA: TGTGCTGCGTCGCGGGCCACTAGCGGGAGGACCGATACGCAGTATTTT. Translated, it gives CAASRATSGRTDTQYF.

This chain links TRBV4-1 with TRBJ1-5; the D gene is possibly TRBD1 (5 bases). Germline lookup yields CDR1 MGHRA and CDR2 YSYEKL. Trimming removed 2 bases from V and 4 bases from J, with 15 bases in between. The CDR3 loop spans 16 amino acids. The CDR3 sequence is CASSQSGGIRNQPQHF. DNA for the CDR3: TGCGCCAGCAGCCAAAGTGGGGGTATTAGAAATCAGCCCCAGCATTTT.

This clone was observed a handful of times. J is TRBJ1-2 and V is TRBV2; 9 positions agree with TRBD1. The CDR3 has 14 amino acids. The junction had 5 bases not matched to a gene; V was cut back by 8 bases and J by 1 base. Germline V lookup: CDR1 SNHLY, CDR2 FYNNEI. Here the CDR3 reads CASPDRGGNYGYTF. As DNA, the CDR3 is TGTGCCAGCCCCGACAGGGGGGGTAACTATGGCTACACCTTC.

The chain links TRBV10-3 to TRBJ2-3; D is unresolved. Trimming pared 0 bases from V and 1 base from J, leaving 11 bases between. The CDR3 extends over 16 amino acids. Per germline, CDR1 ENHRY and CDR2 SYGVKD. In DNA form, the CDR3 reads TGTGCCATCAGTGAGTCGAGAAAGGCGGGCACAGATACGCAGTATTTT. It encodes CAISESRKAGTDTQYF.

The chain couples TRBV7-2 to TRBJ2-1; D possibly corresponds to TRBD1 (5 bases). The CDR3 runs 16 residues. V was trimmed by 5 bases and J by 2 bases, leaving 16 bases between them. The germline gives CDR1 SGHTA, CDR2 FQGNSA. For the CDR3, the DNA is TGTGCCAGCAGCGCAGACAGCAGAATTGCCTACAATGAGCAGTTCTTC. This translates into CASSADSRIAYNEQFF.

The gene calls are TRBV28 and TRBJ2-7; 7 nucleotides agree with TRBD1. This CDR3 spans 15 amino acids. J gave up 1 base and V 0 bases, and 3 bases lay outside the gene matches. Germline CDR1 is MDHEN and CDR2 is SYDVKM. This CDR3 is CASSLWGDRSYEQYF. CDR3 coding DNA: TGTGCCAGCAGTTTATGGGGGGACAGATCCTACGAGCAGTACTTC.

The V gene is TRBV15, the J gene TRBJ1-5; D gene ambiguous. V shed 0 bases and J shed 4 bases, with 7 bases lying between them. This CDR3 spans 14 amino acids. Looked up from germline, CDR1 is LNHNV and CDR2 is YYDKDF (reference sequence). The CDR3 region has the DNA TGTGCCACCAGCAGAGATCGCGGTAATCAGCCCCAGCATTTT. This codes for CATSRDRGNQPQHF.

In DNA form, the CDR3 reads TGTGCCAGCTCTGGAGGTTGGTCCTACAATGAGCAGTTCTTC. Its protein is CASSGGWSYNEQFF. The rearrangement uses TRBV6-5 and TRBJ2-1, with D possibly matching TRBD2 (5 bases). The V gene lost 8 bases and the J gene lost 1 base, with 12 bases spanning the gap. CDR3 length equals 14 residues. The germline V gene has CDR1 MNHEY and CDR2 SVGAGI.

The table lists this clone with a count of one. The genes are TRBV5-1 and TRBJ2-5; 7 nucleotides line up with TRBD2. The tail of the sequence fits TRBJ2-7 better, so the J call may be wrong. This CDR3 has 16 residues. CDR1 SGHRS and CDR2 YFSETQ come from the germline V gene. In DNA, the CDR3 is TGCGCCAGCAGCGGGGGTGGAGCGGGGCTCTCCTACGAGCAGTACTTC. It yields the protein CASSGGGAGLSYEQYF.

The sample holds a few counts of this clone. The rearrangement links TRBV5-6 to TRBJ2-3; 8 bases map to TRBD2. CDR1 and CDR2 from the germline V gene are SGHDT and YYEEEE. The CDR3 sequence is 17 residues long. With 4 bases clipped from V and 2 bases from J, the junction kept 12 bases outside the gene matches. The DNA of the CDR3 is TGTGCCAGCAGCCGTCCCGGGGGGGGACTTTCCACAGATACGCAGTATTTT. It yields the protein CASSRPGGGLSTDTQYF.